Listed below are T cell receptor beta chains from one sample, sequenced in a study of quantifying T cell responses using KT2 cells. MiXCR was run by TCRdb on the UMI-ligation and nested PCR reads, yielding one entry per CDR3 protein. The sample lists tens of thousands of distinct CDR3 sequences; 9.5% to 13% were seen once. The sequencing sample was made of PBMCs spiked with cells of the T cell clone KT2. These receptors all stem from a human donor. CDR3s include the opening cysteine and the closing phenylalanine or tryptophan. Fields, in order: J gene, clone size, V gene, D gene, CDR3 DNA, CDR3 protein. D genes are given only for firm matches. Size tells how often a clone was seen (once, few, many) or the class of an expanded clone, and some rows leave it out.

TRBJ2-1 | few | TRBV23-1 | TRBD2 | TGCGCCAGCAGTCAATCGGGTCCCGGGAGGAGCTCCTACAATGAGCAGTTCTTC | CASSQSGPGRSSYNEQFF
TRBJ1-4 | many | TRBV5-1 | . | TGCGCCAGCAGCTCGGACAGCTCTAATGAAAAACTGTTTTTT | CASSSDSSNEKLFF
TRBJ2-1 | . | TRBV20-1 | TRBD2 | TGCAGTGCATCGGGAGGGCCTGGGGAGAATGAGCAGTTCTTC | CSASGGPGENEQFF
TRBJ2-7 | . | TRBV5-1 | . | TGCGCCAGCAGCCCTACCAGCTCCTACGAGCAGTACTTC | CASSPTSSYEQYF
TRBJ2-6 | few | TRBV20-1 | . | TGCAGTGCTAGGCCGAAGACAGGAGCTCTTCCCGGGGCCAACGTCCTGACTTTC | CSARPKTGALPGANVLTF
TRBJ2-1 | many | TRBV20-1 | TRBD2 | TGCAGTGCCAGAAGCGGGGGGACCTACAATGAGCAGTTCTTC | CSARSGGTYNEQFF
TRBJ2-1 | . | TRBV15 | TRBD2 | TGTGCCACCAGCAGAGATTATCGGGGGGAGTACAATGAGCAGTTCTTC | CATSRDYRGEYNEQFF
TRBJ2-1 | many | TRBV6-4 | TRBD2 | TGTGCCAGCAGTAGCGGGAGCTCCAATGAGCAGTTCTTC | CASSSGSSNEQFF
TRBJ2-7 | . | TRBV5-1 | . | TGCGCCAGCAGTTTTTCCAACAGGGAATACGAGCAGTACTTC | CASSFSNREYEQYF
TRBJ1-2 | . | TRBV30 | . | TGTGCCTGGAGTGTATCCGGGTTCGGCTACACCTTC | CAWSVSGFGYTF
TRBJ2-7 | many | TRBV6-6 | TRBD2 | TGTGCCAGCAGTTACTCGAATGCGGGAGGCCCCTACGAGCAGTACTTC | CASSYSNAGGPYEQYF
TRBJ2-1 | few | TRBV4-2 | . | TGTGCCAGCAGCCAAGATCCGCGCTCCTACAATGAGCAGTTCTTC | CASSQDPRSYNEQFF
TRBJ2-3 | . | TRBV20-1 | . | TGCAGTGCCCCTTTGACCCATACGCAGTATTTT | CSAPLTHTQYF
TRBJ1-2 | few | TRBV28 | . | TGTGCCAGCAGTCCCCCCCACAGGTTACGCTATGGCTACACCTTC | CASSPPHRLRYGYTF
TRBJ2-5 | . | TRBV24-1 | TRBD1 | TGTGCCACCAGTGTGGGGGGACAGGGAAGAGTGGAGACCCAGTACTTC | CATSVGGQGRVETQYF
TRBJ2-7 | few | TRBV29-1 | TRBD1 | TGCAGCGTTGACGGACAGGGGGCGCTTAACGAGCAGTACTTC | CSVDGQGALNEQYF
TRBJ2-1 | . | TRBV12-3/TRBV12-4 | . | TGTGCCAGCAGTTTAACCGGAGTTTCCTACAATGAGCAGTTCTTC | CASSLTGVSYNEQFF
TRBJ2-7 | large | TRBV4-3 | . | TGCGCCAGCAGCCAAGAACCCGAATACGAGCAGTACTTC | CASSQEPEYEQYF
TRBJ2-7 | . | TRBV6-6 | . | TGTGCCAGCAGTCGGCCCGACGAGCAGTACTTC | CASSRPDEQYF
TRBJ2-1 | many | TRBV12-5 | TRBD2 | TGTGCTAGTGGTTTGGTATGGGAGGGCGGCTCCCACAATGAGCAGTTCTTC | CASGLVWEGGSHNEQFF
TRBJ2-7 | few | TRBV20-1 | . | TGCAGTGTAAGACCCCGGGCGTTCTCCTACGAGCAGTACTTC | CSVRPRAFSYEQYF
TRBJ1-2 | few | TRBV23-1 | TRBD1 | TGCGCCAGCAGTCAACTCGCCCCACAGGGGGCTGATGGCTACACCTTC | CASSQLAPQGADGYTF
TRBJ2-2 | few | TRBV29-1 | TRBD1 | TGCAGCGGACAGGGTACCGGGGAGCTGTTTTTT | CSGQGTGELFF
TRBJ2-3 | many | TRBV5-1 | . | TGCGCCAGCAGCTTGGGCGAAGTCCCAGATACGCAGTATTTT | CASSLGEVPDTQYF
TRBJ1-6 | . | TRBV20-1 | TRBD1 | TGCAGTGCTAGAGTGGGGACAGGGAATTCACCCCTCCACTTT | CSARVGTGNSPLHF
TRBJ1-3 | . | TRBV11-2 | . | TGTGCCAGCAGCTCTTTCTCTGGAAACACCATATATTTT | CASSSFSGNTIYF
TRBJ1-1 | many | TRBV5-1 | . | TGCGCCAGCAGCTTGGTACTGACTGGGGGCGGCACTGAAGCTTTCTTT | CASSLVLTGGGTEAFF
TRBJ1-1 | . | TRBV5-1 | . | TGCGCCAGCAGCTGGGGGGCCAGGGACACTGAAGCTTTCTTT | CASSWGARDTEAFF
TRBJ2-7 | . | TRBV6-5 | TRBD1 | TGTGCCAGCAGTCAGCGACAGGGGCTGTTCGAGCAGTACTTC | CASSQRQGLFEQYF
TRBJ2-3 | . | TRBV2 | TRBD2 | TGTGCCAGCCGATGGACTAGCGGGGATAGGACAGATACGCAGTATTTT | CASRWTSGDRTDTQYF
TRBJ1-1 | . | TRBV3-1 | . | TGTGCCAGCAGGGCTGGCACTGAAGCTTTCTTT | CASRAGTEAFF
TRBJ1-5 | . | TRBV30 | TRBD1 | TGTGCCTGGGCAGGGACAGGGGGCCGAGGTGGCAATCAGCCCCAGCATTTT | CAWAGTGGRGGNQPQHF
TRBJ2-2 | few | TRBV5-6 | TRBD2 | TGTGCCAGCAGCTTGATCCTACTAGCGGGGAACACCGGGGAGCTGTTTTTT | CASSLILLAGNTGELFF
TRBJ1-1 | . | TRBV20-1 | . | TGCAGTTATTGGCAGCCAATGAACACTGAAGCTTTCTTT | CSYWQPMNTEAFF
TRBJ1-4 | few | TRBV5-1 | . | TGCGCCAGCAGCGGTGGAAGGGTTAGGCCTAATGAAAAACTGTTTTTT | CASSGGRVRPNEKLFF
TRBJ2-5 | medium-sized | TRBV6-1 | TRBD1 | TGTGCCAGCAGTGACCCGGACAGGGAAGAGACCCAGTACTTC | CASSDPDREETQYF
TRBJ1-2 | many | TRBV12-3/TRBV12-4 | TRBD1 | TGTGCCAGCAGCACACAGGGGGCCCGCGGCTACACCTTC | CASSTQGARGYTF
TRBJ2-3 | . | TRBV5-6 | . | TGTGCCAGCAGCTCCGTGCTACTACGGACAGATACGCAGTATTTT | CASSSVLLRTDTQYF
TRBJ2-7 | . | TRBV28 | . | TGTGCCAGCAACGCCGGGACAACTCACTACGAGCAGTACTTC | CASNAGTTHYEQYF
TRBJ2-3 | many | TRBV5-1 | TRBD1 | TGCGCCAGCAGCTTGGACAGGGGGACAGATACGCAGTATTTT | CASSLDRGTDTQYF
TRBJ1-5 | . | TRBV7-6 | TRBD1 | TGTGCCAGCAGCCGTGGACAGGGCGGCAATCAGCCCCAGCATTTT | CASSRGQGGNQPQHF
TRBJ1-1 | . | TRBV7-9 | TRBD1 | TGTGCCAGCAGCAGAGGGACAGGGAACACTGAAGCTTTCTTT | CASSRGTGNTEAFF
TRBJ1-1 | few | TRBV5-5 | . | TGTGCCAGCAGCTTTTCTTCCCAGTGGACTGAAGCTTTCTTT | CASSFSSQWTEAFF
TRBJ2-3 | . | TRBV6-1 | . | TGTGCCAGCAGTGTCTCCTCTGGGATGAGCACAGATACGCAGTATTTT | CASSVSSGMSTDTQYF
TRBJ2-7 | few | TRBV4-1 | TRBD2 | TGCGCCAGCAGACGACTAGCGGGGGGGCCATACGAGCAGTACTTC | CASRRLAGGPYEQYF
TRBJ1-5 | once | TRBV6-2/TRBV6-3 | . | TGTGCCAGCAGTGACCCCGGGGGGAGTGGCAATCAGCCCCAGCATTTT | CASSDPGGSGNQPQHF
TRBJ2-2 | many | TRBV29-1 | TRBD2 | TGCAGCGTTGCTCGGGGGGTCGGAGGAAACACCGGGGAGCTGTTTTTT | CSVARGVGGNTGELFF
TRBJ2-1 | many | TRBV7-9 | TRBD1 | TGTGCCAGCAGCTTAGCGGGACAGGGGTACAATGAGCAGTTCTTC | CASSLAGQGYNEQFF
TRBJ2-3 | many | TRBV4-3 | TRBD1 | TGCGCCAGCAGCCAAGATCGGGGACAGGGGGCAGATACGCAGTATTTT | CASSQDRGQGADTQYF
TRBJ2-2 | . | TRBV9 | . | TGTGCCAGCAGCGAGACACTATCCAGGGAGCTGTTTTTT | CASSETLSRELFF
TRBJ2-7 | many | TRBV20-1 | TRBD1 | TGCAGTGCTCTACCTGGGACAGGGAACTACGAGCAGTACTTC | CSALPGTGNYEQYF